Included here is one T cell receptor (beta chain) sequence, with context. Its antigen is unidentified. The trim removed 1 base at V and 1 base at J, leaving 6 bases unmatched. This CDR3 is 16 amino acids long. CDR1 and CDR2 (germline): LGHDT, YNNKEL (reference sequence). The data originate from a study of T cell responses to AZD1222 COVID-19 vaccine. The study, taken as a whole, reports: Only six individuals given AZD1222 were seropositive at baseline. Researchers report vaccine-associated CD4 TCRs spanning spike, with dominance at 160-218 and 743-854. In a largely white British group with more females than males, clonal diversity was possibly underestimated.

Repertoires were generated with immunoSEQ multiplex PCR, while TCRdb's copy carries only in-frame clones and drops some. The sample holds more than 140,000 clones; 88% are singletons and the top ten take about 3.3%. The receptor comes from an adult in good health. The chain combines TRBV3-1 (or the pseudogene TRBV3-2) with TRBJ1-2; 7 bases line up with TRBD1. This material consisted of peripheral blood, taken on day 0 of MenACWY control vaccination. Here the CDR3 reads CASSQVDRDLNYGYTF. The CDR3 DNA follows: TGTGCCAGCAGCCAAGTAGACAGGGACCTTAACTATGGCTACACCTTC.